The T cell receptor beta chain described here comes from a study of blood T cell repertoires in COVID-19. Sequencing used immunoSEQ multiplex PCR; TCRdb keeps in-frame clones, though not all of them. The sample lists around 80,000 clones; 70% to 80% were seen once. Per the germline V gene, CDR1 is KGHSH and CDR2 is LQKENI. This CDR3 is built from 15 residues. Trimming removed 6 bases from V and 1 base from J, with 15 bases in between. This clonotype was obtained from a man over 45 with active or convalescent COVID-19. V and J are TRBV18 and TRBJ1-1; no clear D gene. The sequencing input was peripheral blood. The CDR3 spells CASSVSERQNTEAFF. CDR3 nucleotides: TGTGCCAGCTCGGTCTCCGAGCGGCAGAACACTGAAGCTTTCTTT.